The 16 T cell receptor beta chains presented below share a single source sample, sequenced in a study of blood T cell repertoires in COVID-19. Produced via immunoSEQ multiplex PCR; TCRdb's table is partial and in-frame only. The top ten clones hold about 7% of a sample with 150,000 or so clones, 85% to 90% of them seen once. Specimen: peripheral blood. These receptors came from a man aged 45-65 years with active or convalescent COVID-19.

This clone has more than one count but fewer than ten. The genes are TRBV14 and TRBJ2-1, with 7 bases that match TRBD2. CDR3 length: 17 residues. V trimming: 2 bases; J trimming: 3 bases; junction bases outside the gene matches: 10. Per germline, CDR1 SGHDN and CDR2 FVKESK. In DNA form, the CDR3 reads TGTGCCAGCAGCCAACTTTTTCTCCGGGACTACTACAATGAGCAGTTCTTC. Residues: CASSQLFLRDYYNEQFF.

The genes are TRBV7-9 and TRBJ2-1; TRBD1 matches at 7 bases. This CDR3 comprises 13 residues. V trimming: 7 bases; J trimming: 5 bases; junction bases outside the gene matches: 5. Germline lookup yields CDR1 SEHNR and CDR2 FQNEAQ (reference sequence). The DNA of the CDR3 is TGTGCCAGCAACAGGGGACAGAACAATGAGCAGTTCTTC. Translated, it gives CASNRGQNNEQFF.

The chain carries TRBV10-3 and TRBJ2-7, with 9 nucleotides matching TRBD2. Germline CDR1 ENHRY, CDR2 SYGVKD. V lost 4 bases to trimming and J lost 0 bases; unmatched junction nucleotides: 1. The CDR3 is 14 residues long. CDR3 protein: CAISVSGSSYEQYF. The CDR3, as DNA: TGTGCCATCAGTGTTAGCGGGAGCTCCTACGAGCAGTACTTC.

The chain couples TRBV21-1 to TRBJ1-4; no DNA check was done on the table's D call, TRBD1. TRBV21-1 is recorded as a pseudogene. This CDR3 contains 16 residues. The CDR3 is CASSTRTGDLYEKLFF. CDR3 in DNA: TGTGCCAGCAGCACGCGGACAGGGGATCTGTATGAAAAACTGTTTTTT.

The chain uses TRBV30 and TRBJ2-5, with 8 bases fitting TRBD1. This CDR3 is built from 15 residues. V lost 5 bases and J lost 2; bases outside the gene matches: 10. CDR1 GTSNPN and CDR2 SVGIG come from the germline V gene (reference sequence). The CDR3 DNA reads as TGTGCCTGGTACGACAGGACAGGGAGACAAGAGACCCAGTACTTC. As protein: CAWYDRTGRQETQYF.

The chain couples TRBV12-5 to TRBJ2-2; the D gene is possibly TRBD2 (5 bases). The CDR3 sequence is 17 residues long. V was pared by 0 bases and J by 0 bases, with 11 bases between. The germline V gene has CDR1 LGHNT and CDR2 FRNRAP. CDR3 in DNA: TGTGCTAGTGGTTTGGTAGCTGGGCGGGCGAACACCGGGGAGCTGTTTTTT. Translated: CASGLVAGRANTGELFF.

The CDR3 DNA follows: TGTGCCAGCAGTAGGAGGGCAGGGCGCGATCAGCCCCAGCATTTT. This translates into CASSRRAGRDQPQHF. The rearrangement uses TRBV6-5 and TRBJ1-5; weak D call: TRBD1 (5 bases). This CDR3 region has 15 residues. The germline V and J ends were trimmed by 5 bases and 5 bases, with 16 bases remaining between them. The V gene's germline CDR1 is MNHEY and CDR2 SVGAGI.

The chain uses TRBV10-3 and TRBJ2-5; a possible D gene is TRBD1 (6 bases). This CDR3 contains 13 residues. Germline lookup yields CDR1 ENHRY and CDR2 SYGVKD. The V end was cut by 1 base, the J end by 4 bases, with 7 bases between. Here the CDR3 reads CAISEYRAETQYF. CDR3 in DNA: TGTGCCATCAGTGAGTACAGGGCAGAGACCCAGTACTTC.

The J gene is TRBJ2-4, the V gene TRBV6-2 or TRBV6-3; D unresolved. Germline lookup yields CDR1 MNHEY and CDR2 SVGEGT. The V gene lost 5 bases and the J gene lost 0 bases, with 17 bases spanning the gap. The length of the CDR3 is 17 residues. CDR3 coding DNA: TGTGCCAGCAGTCAACACACAGTGCCTCTAGCCAAAAACATTCAGTACTTC. Protein: CASSQHTVPLAKNIQYF.

This rearrangement joins TRBV7-8 to TRBJ2-3, with 10 bases fitting TRBD2. This CDR3 spans 16 amino acids. Trimming at V came to 6 bases and at J to 0 bases, leaving 6 bases not matched to a gene. CDR1 is SGHVS, CDR2 FQNEAQ, per germline. The CDR3 reads CASRALAGFSTDTQYF. As DNA, the CDR3 is TGTGCCAGCAGAGCACTAGCGGGGTTTAGCACAGATACGCAGTATTTT.

J is TRBJ1-4 and V is TRBV27; 7 nucleotides line up with TRBD1. V lost 5 bases and J lost 8; bases outside the gene matches: 8. Germline V lookup: CDR1 MNHEY, CDR2 SMNVEV (reference sequence). The CDR3 covers 14 residues. The CDR3 spells CASSTRKQGEKLFF. CDR3 sequence (DNA): TGTGCCAGCAGTACTAGGAAACAGGGGGAAAAACTGTTTTTT.

In its sample, this clone was seen a few times. The chain couples TRBV7-9 to TRBJ1-6; 8 positions agree with TRBD1. The CDR3 has 15 residues. Germline V gene lookup returns CDR1 SEHNR and CDR2 FQNEAQ (reference sequence). J was trimmed by 7 bases and V by 5 bases; bases with no gene match: 7. The CDR3 here is CASSPIQGGNSPLHF. The CDR3 bases are TGTGCCAGCAGCCCAATACAGGGGGGAAATTCACCCCTCCACTTT.

This clone was seen ten or more times. The gene calls are TRBV30 and TRBJ1-2, with 8 positions matching TRBD1. The CDR3 covers 13 residues. Germline V lookup: CDR1 GTSNPN, CDR2 SVGIG (reference sequence). Trimming cost V 5 bases and J 4 bases; bases outside gene matches: 6. The CDR3 nucleotides are TGTGCCTGGGACAGGGGTTTTAGCTATGGCTACACCTTC. This translates into CAWDRGFSYGYTF.

This chain links TRBV18 with TRBJ2-3, with D perhaps matching TRBD2 (5 bases). This CDR3 has 16 residues. CDR1 KGHSH and CDR2 LQKENI come from the germline V gene. V was cut by 2 bases and J by 2 bases, with 14 bases left in between. The CDR3 nucleotides are TGTGCCAGCTCACCAACCATTGCGACTAACACAGATACGCAGTATTTT. Amino acid sequence: CASSPTIATNTDTQYF.

The gene calls are TRBV5-1 and TRBJ2-7; TRBD1 might be the D (6 bases). CDR3 length equals 14 residues. From germline, CDR1 is SGHRS and CDR2 YFSETQ. Between the trimmed V and J ends, which lost 3 bases and 0 bases, there was a span of 10 bases. DNA of the CDR3: TGCGCCAGCAGCTCCCGGGACAACTCCTACGAGCAGTACTTC. Its protein is CASSSRDNSYEQYF.

Details on this clone: A junction end diverges from the germline sequence, so it may reflect a read error. This chain uses TRBV18 with TRBJ2-2; 10 bases fit TRBD2. Germline CDR1 and CDR2: KGHSH and LQKENI. The CDR3 is 17 amino acids. The CDR3 loop reads CASSPMVTSGNAGELFF. The CDR3 region has the DNA TGTGCCAGCTCACCCATGGTTACTAGCGGGAACGCCGGGGAGCTGTTTTTT.